This TCR beta chain came from a study of blood T cell repertoires in COVID-19. On the study more broadly: PBMCs, B-cell-depleted T cells, or T cells were the source of the cDNA or gDNA that made up the material.

Under the authors' procedure: Scientists estimated how many nucleated cells there were by amplifying reference gene primers. Measured with immunoSEQ multiplex PCR; TCRdb has only the in-frame clones, and not every one. The V and J calls and clone size come from that table; D and trimming were worked out from the DNA. The table records 150,000 to 200,000 clones, more than 85% of them present only once. From germline, CDR1 is LGHNA and CDR2 YNFKEQ. V shed 6 bases, J shed 0 bases, and the junction held 11 bases outside the gene matches. This CDR3 region has 19 residues. This TCR came from a human donor with acute COVID-19. The donor label of this sample is uncertain. The source material was PBMCs or T cells enriched from blood (not recorded which). J is TRBJ1-6 and V is TRBV4-2, with 10 nucleotides matching TRBD1. CDR3 bases: TGTGCCAGCAGGGACCGGGACAGGGGCTCTAGCTCCTATAATTCACCCCTCCACTTT. The encoded protein is CASRDRDRGSSSYNSPLHF.